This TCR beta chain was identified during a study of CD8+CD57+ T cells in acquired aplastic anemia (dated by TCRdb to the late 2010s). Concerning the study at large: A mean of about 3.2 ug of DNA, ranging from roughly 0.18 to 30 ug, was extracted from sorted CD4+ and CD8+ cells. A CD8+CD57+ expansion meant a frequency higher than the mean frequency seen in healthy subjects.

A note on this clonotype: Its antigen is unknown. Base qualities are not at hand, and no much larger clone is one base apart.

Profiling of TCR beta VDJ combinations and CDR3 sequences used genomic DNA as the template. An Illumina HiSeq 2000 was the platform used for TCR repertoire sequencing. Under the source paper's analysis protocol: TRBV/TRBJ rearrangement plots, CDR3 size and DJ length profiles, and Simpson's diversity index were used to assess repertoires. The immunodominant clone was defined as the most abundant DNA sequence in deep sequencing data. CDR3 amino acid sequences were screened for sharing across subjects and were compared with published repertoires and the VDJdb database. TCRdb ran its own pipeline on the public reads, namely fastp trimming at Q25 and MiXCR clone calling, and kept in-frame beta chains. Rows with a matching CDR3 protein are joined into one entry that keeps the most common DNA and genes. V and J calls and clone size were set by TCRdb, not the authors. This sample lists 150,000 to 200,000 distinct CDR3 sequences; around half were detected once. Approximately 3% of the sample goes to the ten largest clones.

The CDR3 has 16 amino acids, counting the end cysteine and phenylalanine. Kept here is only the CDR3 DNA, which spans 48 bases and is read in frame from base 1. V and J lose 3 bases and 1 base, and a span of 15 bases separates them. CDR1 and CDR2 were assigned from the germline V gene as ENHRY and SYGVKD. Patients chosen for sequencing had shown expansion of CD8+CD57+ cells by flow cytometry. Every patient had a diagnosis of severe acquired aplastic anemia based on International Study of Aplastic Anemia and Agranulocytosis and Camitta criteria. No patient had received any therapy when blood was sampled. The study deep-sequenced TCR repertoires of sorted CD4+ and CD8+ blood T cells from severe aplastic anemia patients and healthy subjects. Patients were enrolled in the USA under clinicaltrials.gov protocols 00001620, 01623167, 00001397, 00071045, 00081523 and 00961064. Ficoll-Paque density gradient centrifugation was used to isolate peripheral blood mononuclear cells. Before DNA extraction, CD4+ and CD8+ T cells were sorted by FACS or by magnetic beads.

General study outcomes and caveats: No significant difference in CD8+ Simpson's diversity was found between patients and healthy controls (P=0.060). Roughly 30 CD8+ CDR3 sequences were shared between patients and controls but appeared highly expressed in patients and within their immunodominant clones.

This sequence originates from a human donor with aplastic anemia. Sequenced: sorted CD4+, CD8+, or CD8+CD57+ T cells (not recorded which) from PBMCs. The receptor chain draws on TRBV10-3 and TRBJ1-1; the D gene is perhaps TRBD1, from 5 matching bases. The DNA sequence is TGTGCCATCAGTGATGGCGGCAGGGCAGGGAACACTGAAGCTTTCTTT. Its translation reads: CAISDGGRAGNTEAFF.